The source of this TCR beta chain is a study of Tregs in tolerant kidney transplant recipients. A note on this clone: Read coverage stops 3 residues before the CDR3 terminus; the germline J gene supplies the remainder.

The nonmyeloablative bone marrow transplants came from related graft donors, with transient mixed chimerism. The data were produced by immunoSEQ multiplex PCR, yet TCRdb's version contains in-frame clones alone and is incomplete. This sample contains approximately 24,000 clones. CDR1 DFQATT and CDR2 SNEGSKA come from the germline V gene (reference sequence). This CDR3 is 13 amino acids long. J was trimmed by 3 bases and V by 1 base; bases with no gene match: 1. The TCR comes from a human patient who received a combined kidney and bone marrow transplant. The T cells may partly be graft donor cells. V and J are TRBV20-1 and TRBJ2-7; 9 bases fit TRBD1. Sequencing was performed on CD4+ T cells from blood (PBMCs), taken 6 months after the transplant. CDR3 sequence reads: CSARGDRDYEQYF. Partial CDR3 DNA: TGCAGTGCTAGAGGGGACAGGGACTACGAG.